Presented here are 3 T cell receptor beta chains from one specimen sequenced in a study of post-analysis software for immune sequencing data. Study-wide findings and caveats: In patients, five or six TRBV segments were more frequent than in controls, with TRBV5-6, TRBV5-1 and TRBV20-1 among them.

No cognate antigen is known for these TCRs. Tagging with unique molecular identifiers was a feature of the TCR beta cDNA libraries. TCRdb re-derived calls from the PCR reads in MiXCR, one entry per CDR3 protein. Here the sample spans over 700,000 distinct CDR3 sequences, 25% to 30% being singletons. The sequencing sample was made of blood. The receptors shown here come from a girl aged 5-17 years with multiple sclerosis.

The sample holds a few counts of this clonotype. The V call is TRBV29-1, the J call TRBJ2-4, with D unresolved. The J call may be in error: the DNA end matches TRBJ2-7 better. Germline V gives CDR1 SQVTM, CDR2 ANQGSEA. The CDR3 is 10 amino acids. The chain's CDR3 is CSVDGNEQYF. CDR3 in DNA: TGCAGCGTTGATGGAAACGAGCAGTACTTC.

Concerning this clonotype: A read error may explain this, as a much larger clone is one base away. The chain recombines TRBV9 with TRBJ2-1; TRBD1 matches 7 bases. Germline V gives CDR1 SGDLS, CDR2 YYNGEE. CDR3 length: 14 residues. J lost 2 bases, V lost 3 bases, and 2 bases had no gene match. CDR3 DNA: TGTGCCAGCAGCGCCGGGACAGCCTACAATGAGCAGTTCTTC. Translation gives CASSAGTAYNEQFF. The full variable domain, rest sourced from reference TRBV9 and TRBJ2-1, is DSGVTQTPKHLITATGQRVTLRCSPRSGDLSVYWYQQSLDQGLQFLIQYYNGEERAKGNILERFSAQQFPDLHSELNLSSLELGDSALYFCASSAGTAYNEQFFGPGTRLTVL.

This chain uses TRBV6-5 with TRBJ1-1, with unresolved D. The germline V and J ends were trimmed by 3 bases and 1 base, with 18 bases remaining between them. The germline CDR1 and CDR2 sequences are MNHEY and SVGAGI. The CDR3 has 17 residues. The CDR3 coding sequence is TGTGCCAGCAGTTATTGGCGGGGAACGGGAGGGAACACTGAAGCTTTCTTT. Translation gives CASSYWRGTGGNTEAFF.